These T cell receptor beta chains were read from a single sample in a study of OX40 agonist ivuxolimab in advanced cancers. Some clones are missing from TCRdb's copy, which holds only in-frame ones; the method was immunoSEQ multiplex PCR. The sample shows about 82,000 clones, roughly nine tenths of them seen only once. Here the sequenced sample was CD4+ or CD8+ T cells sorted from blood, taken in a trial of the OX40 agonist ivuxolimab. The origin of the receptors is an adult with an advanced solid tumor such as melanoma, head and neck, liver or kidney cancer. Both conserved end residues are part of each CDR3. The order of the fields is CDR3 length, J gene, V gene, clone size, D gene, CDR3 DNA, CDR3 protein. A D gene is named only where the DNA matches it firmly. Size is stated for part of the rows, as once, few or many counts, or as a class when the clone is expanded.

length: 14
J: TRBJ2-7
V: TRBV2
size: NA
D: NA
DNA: TGTGCCAGTAGACCCCCCCGGGAACCCTACGAGCAGTACTTC
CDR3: CASRPPREPYEQYF

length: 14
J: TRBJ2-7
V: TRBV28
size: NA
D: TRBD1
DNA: TGTGCCAGCAGTCCCGAGACAGGGTGGAACGAGCAGTACTTC
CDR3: CASSPETGWNEQYF

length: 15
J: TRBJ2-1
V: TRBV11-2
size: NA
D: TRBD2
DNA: TGTGCCAGCAGCTTTGGCGGGGGGGAGTACAATGAGCAGTTCTTC
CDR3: CASSFGGGEYNEQFF

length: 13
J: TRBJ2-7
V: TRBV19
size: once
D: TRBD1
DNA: TGTGCCAGTAGTACGACAGGGGGAACGGAGCAGTACTTC
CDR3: CASSTTGGTEQYF

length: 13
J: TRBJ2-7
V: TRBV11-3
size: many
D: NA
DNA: TGTGCCAGCAGCATAAGCAGAGAATACGAGCAGTACTTC
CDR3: CASSISREYEQYF

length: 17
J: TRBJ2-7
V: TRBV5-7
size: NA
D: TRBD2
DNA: TGTGCCAGCAGGGGGGGGGCGAGACTAGCGGGGACCTACGAGCAGTACTTC
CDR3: CASRGGARLAGTYEQYF

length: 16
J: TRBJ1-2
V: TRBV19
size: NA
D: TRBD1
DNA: TGTGCCAGTAGTTCCTCGACAGGGGCCTCTAACTATGGCTACACCTTC
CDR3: CASSSSTGASNYGYTF

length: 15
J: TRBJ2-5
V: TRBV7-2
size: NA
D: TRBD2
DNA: TGTGCCAGCAGCCCCCTGGGACTAGCGAGGGAGACCCAGTACTTC
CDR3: CASSPLGLARETQYF

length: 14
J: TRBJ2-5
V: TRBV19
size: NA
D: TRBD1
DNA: TGTGCCAGTAGTTGGACAGGGGGCCGGGAGACCCAGTACTTC
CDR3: CASSWTGGRETQYF

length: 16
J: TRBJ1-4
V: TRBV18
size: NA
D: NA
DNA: TGTGCCAGCTCACCCGATGGGGTTGCAACTAATGAAAAACTGTTTTTT
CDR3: CASSPDGVATNEKLFF

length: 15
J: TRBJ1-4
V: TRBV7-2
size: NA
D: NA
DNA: TGTGCCAGCAGCTTAGATGGCTTTCGGGGTGAAAAACTGTTTTTT
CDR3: CASSLDGFRGEKLFF

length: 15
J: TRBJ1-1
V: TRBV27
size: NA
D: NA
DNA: TGTGCCAGCAGTTTAAGCGGACAGATTGGCACTGAAGCTTTCTTT
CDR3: CASSLSGQIGTEAFF

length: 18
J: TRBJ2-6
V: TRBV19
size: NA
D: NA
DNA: TGTGCCAGTAGTATTTGGGCCGGACAAACCTCTGGGGCCAACGTCCTGACTTTC
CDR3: CASSIWAGQTSGANVLTF

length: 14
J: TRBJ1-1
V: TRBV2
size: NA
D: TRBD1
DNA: TGTGCCAGCAGTGTTCAACAGGGGGATACTGAAGCTTTCTTT
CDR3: CASSVQQGDTEAFF

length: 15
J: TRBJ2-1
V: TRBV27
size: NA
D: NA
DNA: TGTGCCAGCAGTGGGGCCTGGGGATACGGAAGTGAGCAGTTCTTC
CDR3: CASSGAWGYGSEQFF

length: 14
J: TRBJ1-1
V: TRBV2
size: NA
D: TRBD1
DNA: TGTGCCAGCAGCACCCCACAGGGGTACACTGAAGCTTTCTTT
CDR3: CASSTPQGYTEAFF

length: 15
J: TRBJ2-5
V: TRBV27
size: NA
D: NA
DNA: TGTGCCAGCAGTTCCTATATGGGGGCTGAAGAGACCCAGTACTTC
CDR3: CASSSYMGAEETQYF

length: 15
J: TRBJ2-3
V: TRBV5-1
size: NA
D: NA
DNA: TGCGCCAGCAGCTTGTCATTCATAGGTACAGATACGCAGTATTTT
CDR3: CASSLSFIGTDTQYF

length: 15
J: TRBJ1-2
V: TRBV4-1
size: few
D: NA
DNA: TGCGCCAGCAGCCAAGATCGTACAGATCCGTATGGCTACACCTTC
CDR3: CASSQDRTDPYGYTF

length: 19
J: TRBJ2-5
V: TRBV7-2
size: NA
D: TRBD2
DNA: TGTGCCAGCAGCTTAAGAACTAGCGGGGGTTCGGGAGACCAAGAGACCCAGTACTTC
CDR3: CASSLRTSGGSGDQETQYF

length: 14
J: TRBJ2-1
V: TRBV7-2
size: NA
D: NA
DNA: TGTGCCAGCAGCTTATACAGGGTTGGGGGATTGAAGTTCTTC
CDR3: CASSLYRVGGLKFF

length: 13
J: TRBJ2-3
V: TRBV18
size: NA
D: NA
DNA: TGTGCCAGCTCACCCTCCGGGACAGATACGCAGTATTTT
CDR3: CASSPSGTDTQYF